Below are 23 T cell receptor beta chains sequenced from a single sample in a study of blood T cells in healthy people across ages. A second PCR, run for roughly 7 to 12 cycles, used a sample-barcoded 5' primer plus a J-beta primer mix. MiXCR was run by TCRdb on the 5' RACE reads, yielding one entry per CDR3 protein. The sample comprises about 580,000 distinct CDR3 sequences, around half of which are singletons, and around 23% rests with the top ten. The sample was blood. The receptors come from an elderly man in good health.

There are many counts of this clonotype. DNA for the CDR3: TGTGCCATCAGTGTTGGGACAGACAATGAGCAGTTCTTC. As protein: CAISVGTDNEQFF. The rearrangement joins TRBV10-3 to TRBJ2-1, with 7 bases matching TRBD1. Losses at the gene ends were 4 bases for V and 5 bases for J; bases not matched to a gene: 2. Germline assignment: CDR1 ENHRY and CDR2 SYGVKD. CDR3 size: 13 residues.

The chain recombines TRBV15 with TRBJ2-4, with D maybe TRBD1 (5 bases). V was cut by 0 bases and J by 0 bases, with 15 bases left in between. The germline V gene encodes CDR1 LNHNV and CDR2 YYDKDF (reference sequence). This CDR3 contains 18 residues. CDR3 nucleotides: TGTGCCACCAGCAGAGAAGTAGAGACAGTACTAGCCAAAAACATTCAGTACTTC. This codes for CATSREVETVLAKNIQYF.

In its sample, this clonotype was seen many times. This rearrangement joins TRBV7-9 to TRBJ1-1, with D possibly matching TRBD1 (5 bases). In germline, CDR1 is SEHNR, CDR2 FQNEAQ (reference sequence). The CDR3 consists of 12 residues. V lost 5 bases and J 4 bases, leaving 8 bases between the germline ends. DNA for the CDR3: TGTGCCAGCAGCCGAAGGGGCACTGAAGCTTTCTTT. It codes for CASSRRGTEAFF.

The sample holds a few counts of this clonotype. CDR3 in amino acids: CASSQEPGTSVPEQFF. CDR3 nucleotides: TGCGCCAGCAGCCAAGAACCCGGGACTAGCGTCCCTGAGCAGTTCTTC. The V gene is TRBV4-3, the J gene TRBJ2-1; 10 bases fit TRBD2. The trim removed 0 bases at V and 9 bases at J, leaving 8 bases unmatched. The CDR3 sequence is 16 residues long. Germline values: CDR1 LGHNA, CDR2 YSLEER.

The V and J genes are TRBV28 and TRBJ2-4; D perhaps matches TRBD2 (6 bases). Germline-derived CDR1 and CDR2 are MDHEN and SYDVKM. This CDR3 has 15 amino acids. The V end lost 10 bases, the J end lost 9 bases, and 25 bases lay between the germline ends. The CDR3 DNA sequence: TGTGCCACGACCCCGGGACGGGGACTTCAAGGCATTCAGTACTTC. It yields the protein CATTPGRGLQGIQYF.

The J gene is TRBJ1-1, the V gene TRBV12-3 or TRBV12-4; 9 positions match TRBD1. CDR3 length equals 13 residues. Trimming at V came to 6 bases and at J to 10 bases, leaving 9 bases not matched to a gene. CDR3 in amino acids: CASRAGTGTSAFF. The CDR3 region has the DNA TGTGCCAGCAGGGCCGGGACAGGGACGTCAGCTTTCTTT.

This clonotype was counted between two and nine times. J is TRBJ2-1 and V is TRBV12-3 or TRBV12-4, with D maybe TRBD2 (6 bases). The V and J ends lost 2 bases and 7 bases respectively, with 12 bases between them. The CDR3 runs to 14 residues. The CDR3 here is CASSLKGGLNEQFF. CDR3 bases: TGTGCCAGCAGTTTAAAAGGAGGGCTGAATGAGCAGTTCTTC.

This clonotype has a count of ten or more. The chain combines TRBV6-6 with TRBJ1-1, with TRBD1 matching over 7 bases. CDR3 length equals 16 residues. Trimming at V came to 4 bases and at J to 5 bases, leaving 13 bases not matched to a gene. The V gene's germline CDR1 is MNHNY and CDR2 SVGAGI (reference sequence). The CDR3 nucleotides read TGTGCCAGCAGTTCCAACCACCAGGGGGGAAGGACTGAAGCTTTCTTT. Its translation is CASSSNHQGGRTEAFF.

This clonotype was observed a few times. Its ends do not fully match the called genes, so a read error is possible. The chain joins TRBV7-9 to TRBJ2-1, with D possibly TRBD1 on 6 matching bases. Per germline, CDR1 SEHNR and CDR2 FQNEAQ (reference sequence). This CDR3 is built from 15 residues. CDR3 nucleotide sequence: TGTGCCAGCGGCTTAACAGGGAACAAGGGCAATGAGCAGTTCTTC. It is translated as CASGLTGNKGNEQFF.

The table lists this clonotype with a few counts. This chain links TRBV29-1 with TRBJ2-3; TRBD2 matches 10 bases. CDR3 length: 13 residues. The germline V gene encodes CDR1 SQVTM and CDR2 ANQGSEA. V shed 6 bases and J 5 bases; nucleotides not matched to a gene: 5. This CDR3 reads CSVLSGGVDTQYF. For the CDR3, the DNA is TGCAGCGTACTCAGCGGGGGGGTAGATACGCAGTATTTT.

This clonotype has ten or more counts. In DNA, the CDR3 is TGTGCCAGCAGTTACTCTTCCTTGGGAGATACGCAGTATTTT. Amino acids: CASSYSSLGDTQYF. The V gene is TRBV6-5, the J gene TRBJ2-3; D gene ambiguous. The V end was cut by 0 bases, the J end by 5 bases, with 9 bases between. CDR1 and CDR2 (germline): MNHEY, SVGAGI. The CDR3 sequence is 14 residues long.

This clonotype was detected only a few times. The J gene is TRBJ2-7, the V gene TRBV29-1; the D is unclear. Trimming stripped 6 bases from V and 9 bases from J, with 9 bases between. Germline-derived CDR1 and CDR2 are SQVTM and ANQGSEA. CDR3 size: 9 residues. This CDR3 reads CSVGLGQYF. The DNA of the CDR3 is TGCAGCGTCGGGCTCGGGCAGTACTTC.

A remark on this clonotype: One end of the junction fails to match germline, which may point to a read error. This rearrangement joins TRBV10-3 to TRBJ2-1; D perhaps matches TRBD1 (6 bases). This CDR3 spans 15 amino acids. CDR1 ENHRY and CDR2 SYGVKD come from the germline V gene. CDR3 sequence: CAISDWGHSYNVQFF. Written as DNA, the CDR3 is TGTGCCATCAGTGATTGGGGGCACTCCTACAATGTGCAGTTCTTC.

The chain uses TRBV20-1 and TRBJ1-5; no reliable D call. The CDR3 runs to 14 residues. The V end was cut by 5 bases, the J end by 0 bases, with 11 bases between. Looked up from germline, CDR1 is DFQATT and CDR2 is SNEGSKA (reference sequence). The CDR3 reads CSALRRLSNQPQHF. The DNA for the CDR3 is TGCAGTGCTTTGAGGCGGCTTAGCAATCAGCCCCAGCATTTT.

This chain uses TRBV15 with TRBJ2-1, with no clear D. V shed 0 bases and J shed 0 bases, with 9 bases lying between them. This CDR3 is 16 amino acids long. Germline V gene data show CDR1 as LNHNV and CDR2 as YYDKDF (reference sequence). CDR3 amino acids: CATSRDLGASYNEQFF. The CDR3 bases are TGTGCCACCAGCAGAGATCTGGGCGCCTCCTACAATGAGCAGTTCTTC.

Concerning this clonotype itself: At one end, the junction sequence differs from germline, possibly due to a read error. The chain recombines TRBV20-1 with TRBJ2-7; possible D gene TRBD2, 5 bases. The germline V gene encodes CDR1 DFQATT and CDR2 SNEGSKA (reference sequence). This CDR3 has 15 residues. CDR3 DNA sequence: TGCAGTGCTAGAGCCCCGGGATTAATCTCCTACGGGCAGTACTTC. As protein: CSARAPGLISYGQYF.

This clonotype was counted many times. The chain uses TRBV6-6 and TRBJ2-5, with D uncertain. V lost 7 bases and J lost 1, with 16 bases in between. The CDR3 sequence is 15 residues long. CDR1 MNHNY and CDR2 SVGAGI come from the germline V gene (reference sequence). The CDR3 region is CASTRQAGRQETQYF. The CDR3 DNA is TGTGCCAGCACCAGACAAGCAGGCCGCCAAGAGACCCAGTACTTC.

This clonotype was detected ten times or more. CDR3 residues: CASRTGLAGWETQYF. The CDR3 DNA sequence: TGTGCCAGCAGGACGGGACTAGCGGGGTGGGAGACCCAGTACTTC. The J gene is TRBJ2-5, the V gene TRBV6-5; TRBD2 matches at 13 bases. This CDR3 comprises 15 residues. Germline V gene lookup returns CDR1 MNHEY and CDR2 SVGAGI. With 6 bases clipped from V and 5 bases from J, the junction kept 6 bases outside the gene matches.

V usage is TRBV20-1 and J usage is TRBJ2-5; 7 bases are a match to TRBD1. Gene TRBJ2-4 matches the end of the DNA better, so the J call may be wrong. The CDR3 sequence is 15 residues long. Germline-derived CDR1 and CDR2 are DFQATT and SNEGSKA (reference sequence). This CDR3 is CSASPTGRSVNIQYF. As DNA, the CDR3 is TGCAGTGCTAGCCCGACAGGGAGAAGTGTGAACATTCAGTACTTC.

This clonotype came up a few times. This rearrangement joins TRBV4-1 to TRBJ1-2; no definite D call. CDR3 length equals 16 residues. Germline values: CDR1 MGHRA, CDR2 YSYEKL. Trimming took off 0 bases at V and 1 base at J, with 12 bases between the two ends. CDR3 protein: CASSQEHRENNYGYTF. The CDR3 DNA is TGCGCCAGCAGCCAAGAACACCGGGAGAATAACTATGGCTACACCTTC.

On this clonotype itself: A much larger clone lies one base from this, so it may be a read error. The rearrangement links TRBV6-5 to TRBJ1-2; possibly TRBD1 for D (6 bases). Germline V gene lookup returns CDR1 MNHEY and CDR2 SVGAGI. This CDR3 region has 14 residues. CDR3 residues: CVSSYRRTARGYTF. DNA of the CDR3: TGTGTCAGCAGTTACCGCAGGACAGCGCGAGGCTACACCTTC.

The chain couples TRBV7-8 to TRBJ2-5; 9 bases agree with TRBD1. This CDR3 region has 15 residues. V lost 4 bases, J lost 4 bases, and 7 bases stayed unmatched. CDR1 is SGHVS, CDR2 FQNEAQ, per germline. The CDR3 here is CASSWDRVVLETQYF. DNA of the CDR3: TGTGCCAGCAGCTGGGACAGGGTGGTTTTAGAGACCCAGTACTTC.

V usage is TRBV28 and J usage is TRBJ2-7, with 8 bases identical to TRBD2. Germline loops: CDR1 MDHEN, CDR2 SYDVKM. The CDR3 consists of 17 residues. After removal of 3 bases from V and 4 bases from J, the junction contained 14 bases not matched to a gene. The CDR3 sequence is CASSFTPPGTRHYEQYF. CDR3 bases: TGTGCCAGCAGTTTTACCCCTCCCGGGACTAGACATTACGAGCAGTACTTC.